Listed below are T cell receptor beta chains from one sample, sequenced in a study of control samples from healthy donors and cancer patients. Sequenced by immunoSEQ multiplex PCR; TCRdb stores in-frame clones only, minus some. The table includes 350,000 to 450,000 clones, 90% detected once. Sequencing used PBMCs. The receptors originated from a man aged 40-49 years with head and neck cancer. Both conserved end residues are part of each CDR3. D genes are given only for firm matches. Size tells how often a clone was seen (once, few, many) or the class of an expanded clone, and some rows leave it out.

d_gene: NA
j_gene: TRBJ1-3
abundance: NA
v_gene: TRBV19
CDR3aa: CATGALNSGNTIYF
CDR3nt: TGTGCCACGGGGGCGTTGAACTCTGGAAACACCATATATTTT

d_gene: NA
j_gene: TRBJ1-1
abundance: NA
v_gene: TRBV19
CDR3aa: CASSIKGVWTEAFF
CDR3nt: TGTGCCAGTAGTATAAAGGGGGTTTGGACTGAAGCTTTCTTT

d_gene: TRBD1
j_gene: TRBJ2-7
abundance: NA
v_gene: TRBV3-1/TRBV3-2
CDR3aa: CASSLTGPYEQYF
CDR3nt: TGTGCCAGCAGCCTGACAGGGCCCTACGAGCAGTACTTC

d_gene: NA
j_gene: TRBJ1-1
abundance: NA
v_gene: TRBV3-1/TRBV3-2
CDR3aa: CASSTGLLNTEAFF
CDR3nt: TGTGCCAGCAGCACAGGGCTTCTGAACACTGAAGCTTTCTTT

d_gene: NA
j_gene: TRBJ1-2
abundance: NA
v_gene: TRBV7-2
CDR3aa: CASDIDLGRPYGYTF
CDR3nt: TGTGCCAGCGATATCGATTTGGGGAGACCATATGGCTACACCTTC

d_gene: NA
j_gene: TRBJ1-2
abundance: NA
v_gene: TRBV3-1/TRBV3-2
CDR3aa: CASSPAPGRYGYTF
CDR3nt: TGTGCCAGCAGCCCCGCACCGGGGCGCTATGGCTACACCTTC

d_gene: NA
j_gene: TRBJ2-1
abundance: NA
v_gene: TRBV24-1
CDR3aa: CATSERSGEQFF
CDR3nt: TGTGCCACCAGTGAGAGGTCCGGTGAGCAGTTCTTC

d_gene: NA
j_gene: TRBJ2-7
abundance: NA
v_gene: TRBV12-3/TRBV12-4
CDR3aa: CASTLSTGRVQYF
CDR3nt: TGTGCCAGCACCTTAAGTACTGGTCGTGTGCAGTACTTC

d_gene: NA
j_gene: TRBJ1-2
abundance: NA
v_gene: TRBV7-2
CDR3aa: CASSRDIPGSGYGYTF
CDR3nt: TGTGCCAGCAGTCGCGACATCCCAGGATCAGGCTATGGCTACACCTTC

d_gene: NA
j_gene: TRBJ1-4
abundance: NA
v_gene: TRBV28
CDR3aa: CASSPNKRKLFF
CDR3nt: TGTGCCAGCAGCCCTAATAAACGGAAACTGTTTTTT

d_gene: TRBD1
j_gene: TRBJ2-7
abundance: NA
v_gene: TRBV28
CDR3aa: CASSLPGTGPHEQYF
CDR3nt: TGTGCCAGCAGTTTACCCGGGACAGGGCCACACGAGCAGTACTTC

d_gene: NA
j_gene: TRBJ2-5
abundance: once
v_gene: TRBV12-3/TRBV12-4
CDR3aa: CASSSREYGTQYF
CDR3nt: TGTGCCAGCAGTTCCCGGGAATACGGGACCCAGTACTTC

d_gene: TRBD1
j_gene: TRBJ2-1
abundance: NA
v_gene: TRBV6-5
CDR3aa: CASKMDRGHNEQFF
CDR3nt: TGTGCCAGCAAAATGGACAGGGGGCACAATGAGCAGTTCTTC

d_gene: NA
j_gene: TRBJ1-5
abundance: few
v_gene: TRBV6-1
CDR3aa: CASSEAVIWGMGSNQPQHF
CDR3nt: TGTGCCAGCAGTGAAGCGGTAATCTGGGGCATGGGGTCCAATCAGCCCCAGCATTTT

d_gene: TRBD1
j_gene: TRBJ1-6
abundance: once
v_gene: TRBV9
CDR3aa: CASSQTGSNATPLHF
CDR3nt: TGTGCCAGCAGCCAGACAGGGAGCAATGCGACACCCCTCCACTTT

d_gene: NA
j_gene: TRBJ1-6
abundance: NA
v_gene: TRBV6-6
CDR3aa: CASSQGAPLYNSPLHF
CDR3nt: TGTGCCAGCTCACAGGGAGCGCCCCTTTATAATTCACCCCTCCACTTT

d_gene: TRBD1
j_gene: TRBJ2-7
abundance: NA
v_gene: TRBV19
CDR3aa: CASSIARGTGAEQYF
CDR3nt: TGTGCCAGTAGTATAGCCCGGGGGACAGGGGCCGAGCAGTACTTC

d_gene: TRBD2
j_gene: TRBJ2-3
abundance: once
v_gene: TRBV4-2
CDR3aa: CASSQGFSGDTDTQYF
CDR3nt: TGTGCCAGCAGCCAAGGGTTTAGCGGGGACACAGATACGCAGTATTTT

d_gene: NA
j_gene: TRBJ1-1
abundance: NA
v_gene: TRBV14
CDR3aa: CASSPLTEAFF
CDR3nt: TGTGCCAGCAGCCCCCTCACTGAAGCTTTCTTT

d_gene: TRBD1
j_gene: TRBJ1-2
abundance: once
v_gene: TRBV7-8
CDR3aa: CASSPGWTGGLESYGYTF
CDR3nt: TGTGCCAGCAGCCCTGGGTGGACAGGGGGCTTAGAAAGCTATGGCTACACCTTC

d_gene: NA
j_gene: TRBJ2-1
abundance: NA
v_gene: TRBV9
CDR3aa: CASSPQGNYYNEQFF
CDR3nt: TGTGCCAGCAGCCCTCAGGGAAACTACTACAATGAGCAGTTCTTC

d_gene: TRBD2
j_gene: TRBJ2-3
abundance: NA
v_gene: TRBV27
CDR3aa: CASSLRSSGVTDTQYF
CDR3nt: TGTGCCAGCAGTTTACGGTCTAGCGGGGTCACAGATACGCAGTATTTT

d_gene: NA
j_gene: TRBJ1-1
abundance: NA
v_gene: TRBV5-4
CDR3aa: CASSLAGQMNTEAFF
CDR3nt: TGTGCCAGCAGCTTGGCGGGACAAATGAACACTGAAGCTTTCTTT

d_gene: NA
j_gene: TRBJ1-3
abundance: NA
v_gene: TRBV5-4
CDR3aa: CASSLLTEHSGNTIYF
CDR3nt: TGTGCCAGCAGCTTATTGACCGAGCACTCTGGAAACACCATATATTTT

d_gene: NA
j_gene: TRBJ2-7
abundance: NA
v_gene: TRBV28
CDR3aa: CASSFQGATSGQYF
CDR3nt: TGTGCCAGCAGTTTCCAAGGGGCGACCTCTGGTCAGTACTTC

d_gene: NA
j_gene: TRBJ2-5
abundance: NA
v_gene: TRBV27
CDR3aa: CASSSIQGGSETQYF
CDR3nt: TGTGCCAGCAGTTCTATCCAGGGGGGGTCAGAGACCCAGTACTTC

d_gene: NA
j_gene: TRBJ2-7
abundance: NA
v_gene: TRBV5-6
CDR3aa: CASSLVGDRTYEQYF
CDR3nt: TGTGCCAGCAGCTTGGTAGGGGATAGAACCTACGAGCAGTACTTC

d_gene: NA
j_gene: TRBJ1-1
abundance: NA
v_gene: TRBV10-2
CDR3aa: CASRPGRVTEAFF
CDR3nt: TGCGCCAGCAGGCCAGGGAGGGTCACTGAAGCTTTCTTT

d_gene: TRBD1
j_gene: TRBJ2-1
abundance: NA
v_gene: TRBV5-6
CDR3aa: CASSFGTGVRSEQFF
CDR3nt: TGTGCCAGCAGCTTTGGGACAGGGGTACGTAGTGAGCAGTTCTTC

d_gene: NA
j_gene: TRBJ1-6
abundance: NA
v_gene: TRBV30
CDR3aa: CAWTGSYNSPLHF
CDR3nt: TGTGCCTGGACAGGGTCCTATAATTCACCCCTCCACTTT

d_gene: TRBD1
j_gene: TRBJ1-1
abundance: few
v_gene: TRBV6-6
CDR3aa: CASRLTTGKNTEAFF
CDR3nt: TGTGCCAGCAGGCTTACGACAGGGAAGAACACTGAAGCTTTCTTT

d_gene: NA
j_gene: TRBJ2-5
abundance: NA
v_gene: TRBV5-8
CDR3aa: CASSPGTGAGETQYF
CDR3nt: TGTGCCAGCAGCCCTGGGACGGGGGCAGGGGAGACCCAGTACTTC

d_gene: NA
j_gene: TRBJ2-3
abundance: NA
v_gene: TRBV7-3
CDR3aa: CASSLSGDTQYF
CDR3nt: TGTGCCAGCAGCTTAAGTGGAGATACGCAGTATTTT

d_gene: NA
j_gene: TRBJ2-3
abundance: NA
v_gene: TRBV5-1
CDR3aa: CASSPGKGGDTQYF
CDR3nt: TGCGCCAGCAGCCCGGGCAAAGGGGGAGATACGCAGTATTTT

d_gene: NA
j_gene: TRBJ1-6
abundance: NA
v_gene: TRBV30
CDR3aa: CAWSVLSADSPLHF
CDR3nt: TGTGCCTGGAGTGTACTCTCAGCGGACTCACCCCTCCACTTT

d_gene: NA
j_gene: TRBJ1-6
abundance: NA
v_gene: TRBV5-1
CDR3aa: CASSRFNRDNSPLHF
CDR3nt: TGCGCCAGCAGCCGATTTAACAGGGACAATTCACCCCTCCACTTT

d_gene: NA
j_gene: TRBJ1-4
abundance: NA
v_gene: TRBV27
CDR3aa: CASSRRGSANEKLFF
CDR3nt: TGTGCCAGCAGCAGAAGGGGGTCGGCTAATGAAAAACTGTTTTTT

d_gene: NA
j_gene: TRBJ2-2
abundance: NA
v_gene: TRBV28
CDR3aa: CASSTLVYTGELFF
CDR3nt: TGTGCCAGCAGCACATTGGTCTACACCGGGGAGCTGTTTTTT

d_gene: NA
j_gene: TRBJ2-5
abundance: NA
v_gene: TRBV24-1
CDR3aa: CATSDWRETQYF
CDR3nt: TGTGCCACCAGTGATTGGCGGGAGACCCAGTACTTC

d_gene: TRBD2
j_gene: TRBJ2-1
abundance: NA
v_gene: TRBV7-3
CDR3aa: CASSRGGAMHEQFF
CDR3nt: TGTGCCAGCAGCCGCGGGGGGGCGATGCATGAGCAGTTCTTC

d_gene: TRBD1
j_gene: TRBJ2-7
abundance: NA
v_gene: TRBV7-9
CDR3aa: CASSLAVTGVEQYF
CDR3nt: TGTGCCAGCAGCTTAGCGGTAACAGGGGTCGAGCAGTACTTC

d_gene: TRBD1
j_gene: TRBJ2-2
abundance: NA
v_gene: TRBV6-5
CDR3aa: CASSSRDRRKGGELFF
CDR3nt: TGTGCCAGCAGTTCCCGGGACAGGAGGAAAGGAGGGGAGCTGTTTTTT

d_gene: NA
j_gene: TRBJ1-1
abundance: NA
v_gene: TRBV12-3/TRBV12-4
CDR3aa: CASSLRSHTEAFF
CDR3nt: TGTGCCAGCAGTTTGAGGAGCCACACTGAAGCTTTCTTT

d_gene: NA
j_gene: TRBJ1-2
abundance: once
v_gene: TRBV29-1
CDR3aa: CSVEDRGSIHTF
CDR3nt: TGCAGCGTTGAAGACAGGGGATCTATCCACACCTTC

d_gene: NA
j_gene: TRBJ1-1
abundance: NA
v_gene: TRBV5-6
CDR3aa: CASSVSGTTEAFF
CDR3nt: TGTGCCAGCAGCGTGAGCGGTACCACTGAAGCTTTCTTT

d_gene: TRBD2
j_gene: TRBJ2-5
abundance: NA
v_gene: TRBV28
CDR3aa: CASRGAGSYQETQYF
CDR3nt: TGTGCCAGCAGAGGAGCGGGATCGTACCAAGAGACCCAGTACTTC

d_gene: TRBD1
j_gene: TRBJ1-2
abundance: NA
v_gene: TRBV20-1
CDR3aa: CSASRQGTDFYGYTF
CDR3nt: TGCAGTGCTAGTAGACAGGGGACAGATTTCTACGGCTACACCTTC

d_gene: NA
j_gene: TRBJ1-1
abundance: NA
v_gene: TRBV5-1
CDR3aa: CASSLTGDTEAFF
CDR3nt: TGCGCCAGCAGCTTAACCGGGGACACTGAAGCTTTCTTT

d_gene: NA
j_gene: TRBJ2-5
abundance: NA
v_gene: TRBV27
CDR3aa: CASSSSGVETQYF
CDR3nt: TGTGCCAGCAGTTCCTCAGGGGTAGAGACCCAGTACTTC

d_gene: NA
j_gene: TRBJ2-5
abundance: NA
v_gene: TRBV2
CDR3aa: CASSEAQGETQYF
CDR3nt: TGTGCCAGCAGTGAAGCCCAAGGGGAGACCCAGTACTTC

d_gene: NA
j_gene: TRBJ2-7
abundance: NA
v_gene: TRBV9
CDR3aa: CASGGARDNSYEQYF
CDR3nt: TGTGCCAGCGGGGGGGCGAGGGACAACTCCTACGAGCAGTACTTC

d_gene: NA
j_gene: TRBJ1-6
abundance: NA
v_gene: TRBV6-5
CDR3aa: CASTSGGDSPLHF
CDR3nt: TGTGCCAGCACTAGCGGAGGGGATTCACCCCTCCACTTT

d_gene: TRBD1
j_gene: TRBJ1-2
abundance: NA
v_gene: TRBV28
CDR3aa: CASISAGGGNYGYTF
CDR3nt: TGTGCCAGCATCTCGGCAGGGGGCGGTAACTATGGCTACACCTTC

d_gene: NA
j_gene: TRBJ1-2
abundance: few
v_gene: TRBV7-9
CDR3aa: CASSPGQPTNYGYTF
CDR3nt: TGTGCCAGCAGCCCTGGACAGCCAACTAACTATGGCTACACCTTC

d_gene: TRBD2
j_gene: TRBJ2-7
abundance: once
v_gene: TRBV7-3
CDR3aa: CASSLMAGDAYEQYF
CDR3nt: TGTGCCAGCAGCTTAATGGCGGGAGATGCCTACGAGCAGTACTTC

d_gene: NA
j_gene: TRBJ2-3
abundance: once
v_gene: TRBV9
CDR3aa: CASSAASVSSTDTQYF
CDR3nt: TGTGCCAGCAGCGCCGCTTCAGTCTCTAGCACAGATACGCAGTATTTT

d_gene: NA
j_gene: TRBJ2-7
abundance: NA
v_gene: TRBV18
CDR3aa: CASSPPRGPNSQYEQYF
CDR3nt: TGTGCCAGCTCACCGCCCCGGGGGCCTAATAGTCAGTACGAGCAGTACTTC